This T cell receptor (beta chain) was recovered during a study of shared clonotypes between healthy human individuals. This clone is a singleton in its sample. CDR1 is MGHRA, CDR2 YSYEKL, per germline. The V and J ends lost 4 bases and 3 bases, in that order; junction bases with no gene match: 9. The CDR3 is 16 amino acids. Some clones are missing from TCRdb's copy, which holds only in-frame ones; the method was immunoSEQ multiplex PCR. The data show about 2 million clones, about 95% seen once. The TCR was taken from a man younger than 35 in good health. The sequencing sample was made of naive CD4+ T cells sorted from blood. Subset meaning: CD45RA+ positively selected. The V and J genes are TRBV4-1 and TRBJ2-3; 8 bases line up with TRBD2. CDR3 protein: CASSLWWSGGTDTQYF. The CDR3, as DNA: TGCGCCAGCAGCCTATGGTGGAGCGGGGGAACAGATACGCAGTATTTT.